Detailed here is one TCR beta chain. The CDR3 runs 14 residues. The V gene end was trimmed by 2 bases and the J gene end by 7 bases; junction bases not matched to a gene: 6. CDR1 is SEHNR, CDR2 FQNEAQ, per germline (reference sequence). The sample is drawn from a study of blood T cell repertoires in COVID-19. Study-wide context: Samples representing acute and convalescent COVID-19 were sourced from the United States, Italy and Spain.

Profiling relied on immunoSEQ multiplex PCR, and the TCRdb table lists in-frame clones only, not all of them. The sample includes some 69,000 clones, around 90% seen only once; the top ten take about 1.3%. The chain has TRBV7-9 and TRBJ2-7; 9 nucleotides align to TRBD1. The clonotype originates from a man in his sixties with acute or convalescent COVID-19. Sequencing used peripheral blood. The CDR3 region has the DNA TGTGCCAGCAGCTTATGGGACAGGGTCTGGGAGCAGTACTTC. Its protein product is CASSLWDRVWEQYF.